This T cell receptor beta chain is from a study of spatial heterogeneity in lung cancer. This clonotype was recorded many times. Trimming pared 11 bases from V and 0 bases from J, leaving 13 bases between. The CDR3 totals 13 residues. CDR1 is ENHRY and CDR2 is SYGVKD in the germline V gene. Documented time point: sample taken at primary tumor resection. TCRdb recomputed calls from the 5' RACE reads with MiXCR, one row per CDR3 protein. The sample holds roughly 48,000 distinct CDR3 sequences, approximately 5.7% seen once. This sequence joins TRBV10-3 and TRBJ1-1; no firm D call. The material was PBMCs, obtained at surgery. This clonotype was sampled from a male donor with early-stage non-small cell lung cancer. CDR3 amino acids: CASSGRLNTEAFF. For the CDR3, the DNA is TGTGCCTCTTCGGGTAGGTTGAACACTGAAGCTTTCTTT.